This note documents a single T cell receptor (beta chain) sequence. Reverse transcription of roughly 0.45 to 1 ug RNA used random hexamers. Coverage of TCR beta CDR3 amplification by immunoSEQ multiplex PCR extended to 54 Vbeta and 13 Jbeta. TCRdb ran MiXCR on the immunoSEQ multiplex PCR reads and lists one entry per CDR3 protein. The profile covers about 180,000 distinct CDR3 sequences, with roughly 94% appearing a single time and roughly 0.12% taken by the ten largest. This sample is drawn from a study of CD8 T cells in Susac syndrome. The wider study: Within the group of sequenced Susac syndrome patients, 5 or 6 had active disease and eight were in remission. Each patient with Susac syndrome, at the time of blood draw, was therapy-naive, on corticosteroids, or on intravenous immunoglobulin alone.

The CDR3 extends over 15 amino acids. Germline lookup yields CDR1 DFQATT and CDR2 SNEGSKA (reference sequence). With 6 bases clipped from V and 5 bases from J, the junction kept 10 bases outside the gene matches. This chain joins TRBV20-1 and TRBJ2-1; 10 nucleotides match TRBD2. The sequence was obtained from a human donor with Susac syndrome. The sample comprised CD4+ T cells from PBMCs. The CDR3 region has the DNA TGCAGTGCGAGGCAAGCGGGGGGGCCCCACAATGAGCAGTTCTTC. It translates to CSARQAGGPHNEQFF.